The 13 T cell receptor beta chains reported below all come from one sample, sequenced in a study of shared clonotypes between healthy human individuals. Generated by immunoSEQ multiplex PCR, the TCRdb table keeps only in-frame clones and is missing some. The table records about 1.1 million clones, 60% to 85% of them present only once. What was sequenced was memory CD4+ T cells from PBMCs. Stated subset: CD45RA-negative fraction. Source of these receptors: a man between 18 and 35 years old in good health. Some clones in this sample may be carry-over from other donors' samples.

This chain connects TRBV28 to TRBJ2-7, with D possibly matching TRBD1 (5 bases). V was trimmed by 3 bases and J by 0 bases, leaving 15 bases between them. Germline loops: CDR1 MDHEN, CDR2 SYDVKM. The CDR3 is 16 amino acids. CDR3: CASSFIGWGSSYEQYF. Here the CDR3 DNA reads TGTGCCAGCAGTTTTATCGGGTGGGGCTCCTCCTACGAGCAGTACTTC.

This chain links TRBV7-9 with TRBJ2-3; D ambiguous. The germline V gene has CDR1 SEHNR and CDR2 FQNEAQ (reference sequence). Trimming took 4 bases from V and 11 from J, leaving 10 bases between them. CDR3 length: 11 residues. CDR3 region: CASSSTAGQYF. CDR3 in DNA: TGTGCCAGCAGCTCGACGGCAGGGCAGTATTTT.

The rearrangement links TRBV19 to TRBJ2-2; D not certain. The germline V gene has CDR1 LNHDA and CDR2 SQIVND (reference sequence). This CDR3 comprises 16 residues. Trimming left V 3 bases short and J 3 bases short, with 14 bases between. CDR3 sequence: CASSILLIRDTGELFF. The CDR3 region has the DNA TGTGCCAGTAGTATCCTGCTTATCCGGGACACCGGGGAGCTGTTTTTT.

This rearrangement joins TRBV7-9 to TRBJ1-6; no clear D. There are 14 residues in the CDR3. The germline CDR1 and CDR2 sequences are SEHNR and FQNEAQ (reference sequence). The V gene lost 5 bases and the J gene lost 8 bases, with 13 bases spanning the gap. Here the CDR3 reads CASSLGSIDSPLHF. The CDR3, as DNA: TGTGCCAGCAGCCTGGGATCTATAGATTCACCCCTCCACTTT.

This chain connects TRBV7-9 to TRBJ1-2; TRBD1 matches at 7 bases. Germline CDR1 SEHNR, CDR2 FQNEAQ (reference sequence). J was trimmed by 4 bases and V by 6 bases; bases with no gene match: 11. The CDR3 sequence is 15 residues long. The CDR3 protein is CASSPDRAGLYGYTF. CDR3 DNA sequence: TGTGCCAGCAGTCCTGACAGGGCGGGACTCTATGGCTACACCTTC. Supplemented by reference TRBV7-9 and TRBJ1-2, the full variable domain reads DTGVSQNPRHKITKRGQNVTFRCDPISEHNRLYWYRQTLGQGPEFLTYFQNEAQLEKSRLLSDRFSAERPKGSFSTLEIQRTEQGDSAMYLCASSPDRAGLYGYTFGSGTRLTVV.

In its sample, this clone was seen once. The chain links TRBV6-5 to TRBJ1-2, with D unresolved. Trimming took 1 base from V and 4 from J, leaving 10 bases between them. The CDR3 is 14 amino acids. The V gene's germline CDR1 is MNHEY and CDR2 SVGAGI. The CDR3 sequence: CASSYLGRSYGYTF. The CDR3 bases are TGTGCCAGCAGTTACTTGGGCCGAAGCTATGGCTACACCTTC.

The chain links TRBV5-1 to TRBJ2-1, with a tentative D call TRBD1 (6 bases). Germline V gene data show CDR1 as SGHRS and CDR2 as YFSETQ. V was clipped by 0 bases and J by 6 bases, with 13 bases between them. This CDR3 is built from 15 residues. The CDR3 DNA follows: TGCGCCAGCAGCTTGGAGGGGCTAGGGGGCAATGAGCAGTTCTTC. Protein: CASSLEGLGGNEQFF.

This clone was observed a handful of times. The chain uses TRBV12-5 and TRBJ2-1, with 8 bases identical to TRBD2. CDR3 length: 16 residues. The junction had 7 bases not matched to a gene; V was cut back by 6 bases and J by 0 bases. Germline-derived CDR1 and CDR2 are LGHNT and FRNRAP. CDR3 protein: CASGHWGLVSYNEQFF. The DNA of the CDR3 is TGTGCTAGTGGCCATTGGGGACTAGTCTCCTACAATGAGCAGTTCTTC.

Of note for this clone: One junction end disagrees with the germline gene, perhaps due to a read error. Other DNA sequences in this specimen translate into the identical CDR3. The chain employs TRBV11-2 and TRBJ2-5, with D hard to call. The CDR3 contains 11 residues. Per germline, CDR1 SGHAT and CDR2 FQNNGV. CDR3 sequence reads: CASSLSETQYF. The CDR3 region has the DNA TGTGCCAGCAGCTTATCTGAGACCCAATACTTC.

The chain is built from TRBV5-4 and TRBJ2-7; 8 bases match TRBD1. The CDR3 contains 15 residues. Per the germline V gene, CDR1 is SGHNT and CDR2 is YYREEE (reference sequence). The J segment lost 3 bases and the V segment lost 4 bases, leaving 9 bases of the junction unmatched. DNA of the CDR3: TGTGCCAGCAGCACACAACAGGGGGGATACTACGAGCAGTACTTC. Residues: CASSTQQGGYYEQYF.

A single count supports this clone. This sample also contains other DNA sequences that code for the same CDR3. The chain is built from TRBV5-1 and TRBJ2-3, with 10 bases aligning to TRBD1. This CDR3 has 14 amino acids. Germline lookup yields CDR1 SGHRS and CDR2 YFSETQ. Losses at the gene ends were 3 bases for V and 4 bases for J; bases not matched to a gene: 2. As DNA, the CDR3 is TGCGCCAGCAGCTCCGGACAGGGGGCAGATACGCAGTATTTT. It is translated as CASSSGQGADTQYF.

The chain has TRBV7-2 and TRBJ2-5, with TRBD1 as a possible D gene (6 bases). The germline gives CDR1 SGHTA, CDR2 FQGNSA. Between the trimmed V and J ends, which lost 0 bases and 4 bases, there was a span of 9 bases. This CDR3 has 14 amino acids. DNA for the CDR3: TGTGCCAGCAGCTTAGCTAGACAGGCAGAGACCCAGTACTTC. Residues: CASSLARQAETQYF.

This chain uses TRBV5-8 with TRBJ2-3; D not certain. Germline V gene lookup returns CDR1 SGHTS and CDR2 YDEGEE. Trimming removed 2 bases at V and 2 bases at J, with 12 bases between. This CDR3 spans 15 amino acids. The CDR3 DNA reads TGTGCCAGCAGCTTAGTGGTACAGAACACAGATACGCAGTATTTT. Protein sequence: CASSLVVQNTDTQYF.